This T cell receptor (beta chain) is from a study of early T cells in non-severe SARS-CoV-2 infection. Whole-study context: Sequencing of unsorted whole blood was done on bulk RNA, leaving chains unpaired.

Individual cDNA molecules were tagged with unique molecular identifiers. TCRdb reanalysed the 5' RACE reads using MiXCR and keeps one entry per CDR3 protein. Here the sample spans more than 85,000 distinct CDR3 sequences, 16% being singletons. Germline assignment: CDR1 SGHAT and CDR2 FQNNGV. The trim removed 5 bases at V and 3 bases at J, leaving 6 bases unmatched. The CDR3 consists of 14 residues. Study findings and constraints: Matching results from VDJdb favored anti-spike CD8 responses, leaving private and CD4 specificities undetected.

Details on this clonotype: As yet, its antigen is unknown.

The J gene is TRBJ2-7, the V gene TRBV11-2; 8 positions agree with TRBD2. Sequenced: whole blood. This TCR came from an adult who was a healthcare worker with PCR-confirmed SARS-CoV-2 infection or an uninfected control (not recorded which). CDR3 loop: CASSNSGRVYEQYF. In DNA form, the CDR3 reads TGTGCCAGCAGCAACAGCGGGAGAGTCTACGAGCAGTACTTC.